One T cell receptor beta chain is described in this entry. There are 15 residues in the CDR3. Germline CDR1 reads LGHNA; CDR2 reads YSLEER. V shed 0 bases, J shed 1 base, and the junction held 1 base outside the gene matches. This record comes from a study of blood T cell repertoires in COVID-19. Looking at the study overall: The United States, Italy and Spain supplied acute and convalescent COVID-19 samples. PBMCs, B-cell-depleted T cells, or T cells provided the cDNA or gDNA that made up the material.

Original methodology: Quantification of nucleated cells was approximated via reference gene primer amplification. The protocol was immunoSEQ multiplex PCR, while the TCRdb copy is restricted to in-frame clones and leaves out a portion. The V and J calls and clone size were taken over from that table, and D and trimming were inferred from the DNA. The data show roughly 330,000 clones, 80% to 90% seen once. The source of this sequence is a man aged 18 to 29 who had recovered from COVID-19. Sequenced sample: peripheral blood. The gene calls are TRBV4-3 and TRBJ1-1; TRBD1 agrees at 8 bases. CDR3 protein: CASSQDDRGNTEAFF. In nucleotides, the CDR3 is TGCGCCAGCAGCCAAGACGACAGGGGGAACACTGAAGCTTTCTTT.